This T cell receptor (beta chain) was recorded in a study of T-cell memory formation after mild COVID-19. Looking at the study overall: The two donors had largely donor-specific TCR clusters. General study results and limits: The appearance of some responding clones in pre-infection memory suggested that cross-reactive memory joined. What remained unconfirmed was the SARS-CoV-2 specificity of second-wave clones peaking on day 37.

Constant-segment primers were used for 5'RACE, and the resulting TCR alpha and TCR beta cDNA libraries carried sample barcodes and UMIs. TCRdb re-called the 5' RACE reads with MiXCR, one entry per CDR3 protein. The sample includes tens of thousands of distinct CDR3 sequences, 7.7% of them seen just once. Concerning this clonotype: Its target is not known.

V gave up 8 bases and J gave up 10 bases; unmatched junction bases: 9. The CDR3 contains 13 residues. CDR1 MRHNA and CDR2 SNTAGT come from the germline V gene. Material for sequencing was PBMCs or a T cell subset sorted from them (not recorded which). The clonotype was recovered from a man younger than 35 who had mild COVID-19 (a few samples of this study predate the infection). Cell type and time point are not known. The J gene is TRBJ2-1, the V gene TRBV6-4, with 9 nucleotides matching TRBD2. This chain's CDR3 is CASSETTSGEQFF. The CDR3 DNA reads TGTGCCAGCTCAGAAACAACTAGCGGGGAGCAGTTCTTC.